The rows below give T cell receptor beta chains drawn from one sample of a study of CD8+CD57+ T cells in acquired aplastic anemia. TCRdb passed the reads through MiXCR, listing each CDR3 protein once. The sample contains roughly 160,000 distinct CDR3 sequences, about 45% of which appear only once. Sequences were obtained from sorted CD4+, CD8+, or CD8+CD57+ T cells (not recorded which) from PBMCs. The receptors here all came from a human donor with aplastic anemia. Both conserved end residues are part of each CDR3. D genes are given only for firm matches. Only part of the rows carry a size: once, few, many, or a class if the clone is expanded.

clone_size d_call j_call v_call cdr3_aa cdr3_nt
once - TRBJ1-1 TRBV24-1 CATSFRREAFF TGTGCCACCAGTTTTCGACGTGAAGCTTTCTTT
- - TRBJ1-3 TRBV19 CASSIFGVNTIYF TGTGCCAGTAGTATCTTTGGGGTCAACACCATATATTTT
many - TRBJ2-7 TRBV7-8 CASSFQSRNYEQYF TGTGCCAGCAGCTTCCAGTCGCGAAATTACGAGCAGTACTTC
many - TRBJ2-5 TRBV10-3 CATEAGMVGGKETQYF TGTGCCACCGAAGCCGGGATGGTTGGGGGGAAAGAGACCCAGTACTTC
few TRBD2 TRBJ2-7 TRBV19 CASSDSGGYSYEQYF TGTGCCAGTAGCGATAGCGGGGGGTATTCCTACGAGCAGTACTTC
many TRBD1 TRBJ2-7 TRBV19 CASSVRDRSIYEQYF TGTGCCAGTAGTGTTCGGGACAGATCTATCTACGAGCAGTACTTC
- - TRBJ1-1 TRBV19 CASTKGTEAFF TGTGCCAGTACCAAGGGGACTGAAGCTTTCTTT
- - TRBJ2-5 TRBV7-7 CASSPLGYQETQYF TGTGCCAGCAGCCCCCTAGGTTACCAAGAGACCCAGTACTTC
many - TRBJ1-5 TRBV7-2 CASSFDSGNQPQHF TGTGCCAGCAGCTTCGACAGTGGCAATCAGCCCCAGCATTTT
many TRBD2 TRBJ2-3 TRBV7-9 CASKLAGVDTQYF TGTGCCAGCAAACTAGCGGGAGTAGATACGCAGTATTTT
many TRBD2 TRBJ2-1 TRBV12-3/TRBV12-4 CASSGSLGNEQFF TGTGCCAGTAGCGGGAGTTTGGGCAATGAGCAGTTCTTC
- - TRBJ1-5 TRBV20-1 CSVTGQPQHF TGCAGTGTAACCGGACAGCCCCAGCATTTT
- - TRBJ1-3 TRBV2 CASRLQGDSGNTIYF TGTGCCAGCCGGCTACAGGGAGACTCTGGAAACACCATATATTTT
- - TRBJ2-3 TRBV19 CASSIQGTDTQYF TGTGCCAGTAGTATTCAGGGCACAGATACGCAGTATTTT
- TRBD2 TRBJ2-2 TRBV5-4 CASSYSGLAGGGTGELFF TGTGCCAGCAGCTATTCGGGACTAGCGGGAGGAGGGACCGGGGAGCTGTTTTTT
many - TRBJ2-7 TRBV12-3/TRBV12-4 CASSLPGYYEQYF TGTGCCAGCAGTTTACCGGGTTACTACGAGCAGTACTTC
- TRBD1 TRBJ1-3 TRBV5-1 CASSLGQANSGNTIHF TGCGCCAGCAGCCTGGGACAGGCGAACTCTGGAAACACCATACATTTT
- - TRBJ2-1 TRBV29-1 CSVTSAFYNEQFF TGCAGCGTTACCAGCGCCTTCTACAATGAGCAGTTCTTC
- - TRBJ2-7 TRBV19 CASSQGPNEQYF TGTGCCAGTAGTCAGGGGCCGAACGAGCAGTACTTC
few - TRBJ2-5 TRBV29-1 CSSTGAEETQYF TGCAGCTCCACGGGGGCAGAAGAGACCCAGTACTTC
many TRBD2 TRBJ2-7 TRBV7-3 CASSQLAGQVYEQYF TGTGCCAGCAGCCAACTAGCGGGGCAAGTGTACGAGCAGTACTTC
- - TRBJ1-6 TRBV19 CASSISRGDSPLHF TGTGCCAGTAGTATAAGTAGGGGGGATTCACCCCTCCACTTT
- TRBD1 TRBJ1-4 TRBV29-1 CSVEGTGGEKLFF TGCAGCGTTGAGGGTACAGGGGGTGAAAAACTGTTTTTT
many - TRBJ2-4 TRBV2 CASSDQRAKNIQYF TGTGCCAGCAGTGACCAGCGGGCTAAAAACATTCAGTACTTC
once - TRBJ2-7 TRBV24-1 CATSDQHTSKQYF TGTGCCACCAGTGACCAGCACACTAGCAAGCAGTACTTC
few - TRBJ2-3 TRBV5-1 CASRLLDSTDTQYF TGCGCCAGCCGCCTCCTGGACAGTACAGATACGCAGTATTTT
- TRBD1 TRBJ2-7 TRBV10-1 CASSDRDRAYEQYF TGCGCCAGCAGTGACCGGGACAGGGCCTACGAGCAGTACTTC
- TRBD2 TRBJ2-3 TRBV5-1 CASSFSSSGRTDTQYF TGCGCCAGCAGCTTCTCCTCTAGCGGGAGGACAGATACGCAGTATTTT
once - TRBJ2-1 TRBV5-8 CASSWNNEQFF TGTGCCAGCAGCTGGAACAATGAGCAGTTCTTC
- - TRBJ1-5 TRBV2 CASRRTPSQPQHF TGTGCCAGCAGGCGGACCCCTAGTCAGCCCCAGCATTTT
many - TRBJ2-6 TRBV4-2 CASSQDQGSGANVLTF TGTGCCAGCAGCCAAGATCAGGGCTCTGGGGCCAACGTCCTGACTTTC
few TRBD1 TRBJ1-2 TRBV27 CASGQGQGGVYGYTF TGTGCCAGCGGCCAAGGACAGGGCGGTGTCTATGGCTACACCTTC